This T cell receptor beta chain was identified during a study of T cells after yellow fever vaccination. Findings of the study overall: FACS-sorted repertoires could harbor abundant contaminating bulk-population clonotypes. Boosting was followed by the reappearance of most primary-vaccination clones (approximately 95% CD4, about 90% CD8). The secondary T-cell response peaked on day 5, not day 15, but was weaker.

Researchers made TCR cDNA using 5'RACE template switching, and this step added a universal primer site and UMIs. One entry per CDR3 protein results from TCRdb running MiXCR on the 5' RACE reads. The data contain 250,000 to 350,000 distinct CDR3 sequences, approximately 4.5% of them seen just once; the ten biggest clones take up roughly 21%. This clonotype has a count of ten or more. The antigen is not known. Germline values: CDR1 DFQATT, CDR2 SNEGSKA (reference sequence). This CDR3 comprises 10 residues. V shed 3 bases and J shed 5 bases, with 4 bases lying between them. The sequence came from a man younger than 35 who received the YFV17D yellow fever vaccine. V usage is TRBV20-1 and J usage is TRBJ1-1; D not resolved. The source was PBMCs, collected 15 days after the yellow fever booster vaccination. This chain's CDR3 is CSARRTEAFF. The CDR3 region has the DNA TGCAGTGCTAGGCGGACTGAAGCTTTCTTT.